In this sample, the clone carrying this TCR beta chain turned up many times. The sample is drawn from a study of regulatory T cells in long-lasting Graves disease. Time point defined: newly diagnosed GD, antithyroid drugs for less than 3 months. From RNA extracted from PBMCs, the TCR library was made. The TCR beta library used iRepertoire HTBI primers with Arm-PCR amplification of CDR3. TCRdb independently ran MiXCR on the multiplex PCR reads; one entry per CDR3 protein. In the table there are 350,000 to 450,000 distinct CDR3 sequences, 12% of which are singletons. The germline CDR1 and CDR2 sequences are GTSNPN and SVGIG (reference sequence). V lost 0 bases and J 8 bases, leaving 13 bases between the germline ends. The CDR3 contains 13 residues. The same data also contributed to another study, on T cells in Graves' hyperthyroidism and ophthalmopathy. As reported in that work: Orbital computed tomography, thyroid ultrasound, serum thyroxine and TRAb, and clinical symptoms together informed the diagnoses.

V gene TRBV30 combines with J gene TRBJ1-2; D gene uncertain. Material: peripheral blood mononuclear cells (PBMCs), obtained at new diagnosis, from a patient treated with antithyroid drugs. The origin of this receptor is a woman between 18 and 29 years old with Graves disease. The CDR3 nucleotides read TGTGCCTGGAGTGTTTGGGCTCGCAGCGGCTACACCTTC. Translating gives CAWSVWARSGYTF.